These 21 T cell receptor beta chains were all obtained from the same sample, sequenced in a study of T cells in Graves' hyperthyroidism and ophthalmopathy. The source material, RNA transcripts, was used to amplify TCR beta CDR3 regions. With the HTBI primer set, the TCR CDR3 went through a first round of RT-PCR. A single record per CDR3 protein comes from TCRdb applying MiXCR to the multiplex PCR reads. Here the sample spans hundreds of thousands of distinct CDR3 sequences, roughly 20% being singletons. Sequencing used blood. Every receptor here comes from a woman between 45 and 60 years old with Graves' hyperthyroidism that later progressed to Graves' ophthalmopathy.

This chain connects TRBV10-3 to TRBJ2-1, with 13 bases that match TRBD2. V gave up 9 bases and J gave up 3 bases; unmatched junction bases: 5. CDR3 length equals 15 residues. Looked up from germline, CDR1 is ENHRY and CDR2 is SYGVKD. CDR3 DNA: TGTGCCATAGGACTAGCGGGGGATCGCTACAATGAGCAGTTCTTC. This gives the protein CAIGLAGDRYNEQFF.

This clonotype was seen at least ten times. The genes are TRBV7-2 and TRBJ1-1; TRBD1 is a possible D gene (5 bases). This CDR3 is built from 13 residues. Germline assignment: CDR1 SGHTA and CDR2 FQGNSA. V lost 6 bases and J 10 bases, leaving 18 bases between the germline ends. The CDR3 DNA is TGTGCCAGCAGGGGGGATAATAGGGTGGGAGCTTTCTTT. It encodes CASRGDNRVGAFF.

The chain joins TRBV15 to TRBJ2-7, with D uncertain. The CDR3 totals 13 residues. Germline CDR1 LNHNV, CDR2 YYDKDF (reference sequence). Between the trimmed V and J ends, which lost 0 bases and 2 bases, there was a span of 5 bases. This CDR3 reads CATSREPTYEQYF. The DNA for the CDR3 is TGTGCCACCAGCAGAGAGCCCACCTACGAGCAGTACTTC.

This clonotype was detected a few times. This chain joins TRBV3-1 and TRBJ1-3; D not resolved. CDR3 length: 15 amino acids. Germline assignment: CDR1 LGHDT and CDR2 YNNKEL (reference sequence). V was trimmed by 1 base and J by 8 bases, leaving 15 bases between them. The CDR3 loop reads CASSQVGPIGDTIYF. Here the CDR3 DNA reads TGTGCCAGCAGCCAAGTCGGCCCTATCGGAGACACCATATATTTT.

The chain recombines TRBV11-3 with TRBJ1-1, with D hard to call. The germline V and J ends were trimmed by 0 bases and 3 bases, with 8 bases remaining between them. The CDR3 runs 14 residues. Germline V lookup: CDR1 SGHNT, CDR2 YENEEA. CDR3 protein: CASSLDPGHTEAFF. In DNA, the CDR3 is TGTGCCAGCAGCTTAGATCCCGGGCACACTGAAGCTTTCTTT.

This clonotype was picked up a small number of times. The chain combines TRBV6-5 with TRBJ2-3, with TRBD2 matching over 7 bases. The CDR3 runs to 16 residues. Germline V gene data show CDR1 as MNHEY and CDR2 as SVGAGI. The V gene end was trimmed by 0 bases and the J gene end by 2 bases; junction bases not matched to a gene: 5. The CDR3 region has the DNA TGTGCCAGCAGTTACTCGGGCGGGGGTTACACAGATACGCAGTATTTT. Its translation is CASSYSGGGYTDTQYF.

The sample holds a few counts of this clonotype. The chain couples TRBV28 to TRBJ1-2; D perhaps matches TRBD1 (5 bases). Per the germline V gene, CDR1 is MDHEN and CDR2 is SYDVKM. Trimming took 8 bases from V and 5 from J, leaving 18 bases between them. The CDR3 is made up of 14 amino acids. CDR3 coding DNA: TGTGCCAGCTCAACTGTGGCGGGGGGATATGGCTACACCTTC. Protein: CASSTVAGGYGYTF.

V is TRBV5-1 and J is TRBJ2-1, with 9 bases fitting TRBD1. Germline V gene sequence: CDR1 SGHRS, CDR2 YFSETQ. The CDR3 covers 15 residues. The V segment lost 4 bases and the J segment 4 bases; nucleotides outside the gene matches: 6. CDR3 nucleotides: TGCGCCAGCAGCCAACAGGGGGCCCCTTACAATGAGCAGTTCTTC. It encodes CASSQQGAPYNEQFF.

The rearrangement links TRBV28 to TRBJ2-2; TRBD1 is a possible D gene (7 bases). Germline V gives CDR1 MDHEN, CDR2 SYDVKM. V was clipped by 3 bases and J by 2 bases, with 19 bases between them. The CDR3 length is 18 residues. CDR3 sequence reads: CASSLFRRGLINTGELFF. The DNA for the CDR3 is TGTGCCAGCAGTTTGTTTAGGAGGGGGCTGATCAACACCGGGGAGCTGTTTTTT. Complete variable domain (other parts from reference TRBV28 and TRBJ2-2): DVKVTQSSRYLVKRTGEKVFLECVQDMDHENMFWYRQDPGLGLRLIYFSYDVKMKEKGDIPEGYSVSREKKERFSLILESASTNQTSMYLCASSLFRRGLINTGELFFGEGSRLTVL.

The sample holds a few counts of this clonotype. This sequence joins TRBV15 and TRBJ1-5, with D uncertain. Germline CDR1 reads LNHNV; CDR2 reads YYDKDF (reference sequence). V was cut by 8 bases and J by 4 bases, with 18 bases left in between. This CDR3 contains 15 residues. The CDR3 loop is CATEDVRALNQPQHF. Here the CDR3 DNA reads TGTGCCACCGAGGATGTCCGGGCTTTAAATCAGCCCCAGCATTTT. The full variable domain, its missing parts supplied by reference TRBV15 and TRBJ1-5, is DAMVIQNPRYQVTQFGKPVTLSCSQTLNHNVMYWYQQKSSQAPKLLFHYYDKDFNNEADTPDNFQSRRPNTSFCFLDIRSPGLGDTAMYLCATEDVRALNQPQHFGDGTRLSIL.

As for this clonotype: The junction and the germline gene differ at one end; a read error may be behind it. V usage is TRBV15 and J usage is TRBJ2-7; no reliable D call. The CDR3 covers 14 residues. Germline assignment: CDR1 LNHNV and CDR2 YYDKDF (reference sequence). The CDR3 protein is CATRRDSAAYEQYF. The CDR3 coding sequence is TGTGCCACCCGCAGAGATTCGGCAGCCTACGAGCAGTACTTC.

Only a few counts were recorded for this clonotype. The chain is built from TRBV20-1 and TRBJ1-4; D ambiguous. Per the germline V gene, CDR1 is DFQATT and CDR2 is SNEGSKA (reference sequence). V dropped 1 base and J dropped 6 bases, with 6 bases sitting between them. The CDR3 loop spans 12 amino acids. The CDR3 nucleotides are TGCAGTGCTAGAGTAGATCATGAAAAACTGTTTTTT. This gives the protein CSARVDHEKLFF.

The J gene is TRBJ1-4, the V gene TRBV6-6; TRBD1 is a possible D gene (5 bases). This CDR3 is 15 amino acids long. The V gene's germline CDR1 is MNHNY and CDR2 SVGAGI (reference sequence). Trimming removed 1 base from V and 7 bases from J, with 13 bases in between. CDR3 sequence: CASSYFGRVGEKLFF. The CDR3 DNA follows: TGTGCCAGCAGTTACTTCGGCAGGGTGGGTGAAAAACTGTTTTTT.

This clonotype showed up just a few times. The chain combines TRBV6-1 with TRBJ1-1, with a possible D match to TRBD1 (6 bases). CDR3 length: 16 amino acids. Per the germline V gene, CDR1 is MNHNS and CDR2 is SASEGT. Trimming shortened V by 6 bases and J by 0 bases, and 17 bases separated the two germline ends. Written as DNA, the CDR3 is TGTGCCAGCAGCCATCACGGACAGTTCATGAACACTGAAGCTTTCTTT. Translation gives CASSHHGQFMNTEAFF.

This clonotype was recorded at least ten times. The chain carries TRBV20-1 and TRBJ1-1; no clear D. V was pared by 5 bases and J by 0 bases, with 13 bases between. Germline values: CDR1 DFQATT, CDR2 SNEGSKA (reference sequence). The CDR3 sequence is 14 residues long. CDR3 nucleotides: TGCAGTGCTCCGAGTCCTCCGGTGAACACTGAAGCTTTCTTT. It is translated as CSAPSPPVNTEAFF.

This clonotype was seen repeatedly, ten times or more. The chain combines TRBV10-1 with TRBJ2-7; perhaps TRBD1 as D (6 bases). Germline loops: CDR1 WNHNN, CDR2 SYGVQD (reference sequence). With 9 bases removed from V and 2 bases from J, the gap between germline ends came to 8 bases. The CDR3 has 11 amino acids. The CDR3 coding sequence is TGCGCCAGGACAGGAACCTACGAGCAGTACTTC. The encoded protein is CARTGTYEQYF.

This clonotype has just a few counts. The rearrangement joins TRBV11-2 to TRBJ1-1, with 10 bases identical to TRBD1. Germline CDR1 SGHAT, CDR2 FQNNGV. Unmatched junction bases numbered 7, after V lost 0 bases and J lost 6 bases. This CDR3 is built from 16 residues. The CDR3 sequence is CASSLEGTGVFAEAFF. CDR3 nucleotide sequence: TGTGCCAGCAGCTTAGAGGGGACAGGGGTATTCGCTGAAGCTTTCTTT.

The chain joins TRBV6-1 to TRBJ1-1; possible D gene TRBD1, 6 bases. Deletions cut 6 bases from V and 4 bases from J, with 12 bases between. The CDR3 totals 13 residues. The germline V gene has CDR1 MNHNS and CDR2 SASEGT. The CDR3 spells CASRGGFGTEAFF. CDR3 DNA: TGTGCCAGCAGAGGGGGTTTCGGCACTGAAGCTTTCTTT.

This clonotype was observed at least ten times. V is TRBV29-1 and J is TRBJ1-1; D possibly corresponds to TRBD1 (5 bases). V was clipped by 4 bases and J by 1 base, with 7 bases between them. This CDR3 spans 12 amino acids. Germline CDR1 is SQVTM and CDR2 is ANQGSEA. This CDR3 reads CSVVGRNTEAFF. The CDR3 region has the DNA TGCAGCGTTGTGGGGCGGAACACTGAAGCTTTCTTT.

The table lists this clonotype with many counts. V is TRBV5-1 and J is TRBJ1-1; D call uncertain. Trimming left V 0 bases short and J 4 bases short, with 7 bases between. Germline CDR1 SGHRS, CDR2 YFSETQ. The CDR3 totals 13 residues. DNA of the CDR3: TGCGCCAGCAGCTTGGCCCAGGTCACTGAAGCTTTCTTT. It encodes CASSLAQVTEAFF.

This clonotype was detected only a few times. The chain couples TRBV6-1 to TRBJ1-5; maybe TRBD1 (6 bases). The CDR3 consists of 16 residues. V was cut by 5 bases and J by 6 bases, with 20 bases left in between. The germline CDR1 and CDR2 sequences are MNHNS and SASEGT. CDR3 residues: CASSSDMTGRSQPQHF. Here the CDR3 DNA reads TGTGCCAGCAGTTCAGATATGACAGGTCGTAGTCAGCCCCAGCATTTT.